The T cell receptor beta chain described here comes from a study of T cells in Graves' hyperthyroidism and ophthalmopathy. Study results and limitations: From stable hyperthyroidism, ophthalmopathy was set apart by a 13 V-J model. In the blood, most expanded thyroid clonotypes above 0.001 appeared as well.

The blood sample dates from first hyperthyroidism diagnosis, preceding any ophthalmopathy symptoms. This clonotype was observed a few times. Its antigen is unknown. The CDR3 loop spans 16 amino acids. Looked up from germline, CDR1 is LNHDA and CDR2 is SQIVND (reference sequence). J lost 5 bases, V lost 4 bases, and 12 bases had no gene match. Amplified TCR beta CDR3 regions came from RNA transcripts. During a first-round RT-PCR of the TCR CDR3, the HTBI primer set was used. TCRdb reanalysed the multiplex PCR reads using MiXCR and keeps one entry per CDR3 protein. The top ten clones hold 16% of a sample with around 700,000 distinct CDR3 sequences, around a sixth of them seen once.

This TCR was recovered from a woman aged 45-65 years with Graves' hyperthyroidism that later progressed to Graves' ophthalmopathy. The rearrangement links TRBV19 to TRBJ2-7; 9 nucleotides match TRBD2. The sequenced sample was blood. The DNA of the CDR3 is TGTGCCAGTAGTAACCCCGCCGGGACTAGCCTCCACGAGCAGTACTTC. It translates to CASSNPAGTSLHEQYF.